The clone carrying this T cell receptor (beta chain) turned up a few times. The target antigen is unknown. The germline gives CDR1 MNHNY, CDR2 SVGAGI (reference sequence). CDR3 length: 11 residues. The ends were cut back, 10 bases at V and 8 bases at J, with 12 bases in the middle. PCR primers comprised 60 Vbeta and 13 Jbeta primers. Some clones are missing from TCRdb's copy, which holds only in-frame ones; the method was immunoSEQ multiplex PCR. The sample yields approximately 110,000 clones, 77% seen once. The record originates from a study of cytomegalovirus exposure and HLA in healthy donors. Study observations and caveats: Sequences of the TCR beta chain were said to predict the HLA-A and HLA-B alleles of most subjects accurately. For most TCR sequences rarity was the rule, although some public TCRs occurred in many donors. With later analysis, a missense DCLRE1C variant became linked to TCR beta V- and J-gene trimming. 87-base-pair reads could not separate some V segments, including TRBV6-2 and TRBV6-3.

Sequencing input: PBMCs. This TCR was recovered from a woman aged 35 to 49 in good health and CMV-seropositive. The chain joins TRBV6-6 to TRBJ2-4, with a weak D call TRBD2 (5 bases). The CDR3, as DNA: TGTGCCACCGCAGCGAGGGACATTCAGTACTTC. It yields the protein CATAARDIQYF.